The rows below give T cell receptor beta chains drawn from one sample of a study of radiotherapy plus CTLA-4 blockade in lung cancer. Generated by immunoSEQ multiplex PCR, the TCRdb table keeps only in-frame clones and is missing some. The sample consists of 45,000 to 55,000 clones, 80% to 85% of them appearing once. The input for sequencing was peripheral blood, taken from a patient treated with radiotherapy plus ipilimumab. These receptor sequences come from a human donor with non-small cell lung cancer who had stable disease on radiotherapy plus ipilimumab. Both conserved end residues are part of each CDR3. A D gene is named only where the DNA matches it firmly. Where a row states a size, it is once, few, many or the class of an expanded clone; other rows omit it.

>TRBV11-2|TRBD1|TRBJ1-6|NA
TGTGCCAGCAGCTTAGGCCCCGACAGGGGGAATTCACCCCTCCACTTT
CASSLGPDRGNSPLHF
>TRBV19|TRBD1|TRBJ1-5|NA
TGTGCCAGTAGTGGACTCCGGACAGGGGGAAGTCAGCCCCAGCATTTT
CASSGLRTGGSQPQHF
>TRBV15|TRBD1|TRBJ1-6|NA
TGTGCCACCAGCAGAGATTTAACAGGGGGGTCACCCCTCCACTTT
CATSRDLTGGSPLHF
>TRBV19|TRBD2|TRBJ2-2|NA
TGTGCCAGTAGTATAATACTAGCGGCCTCTGGCACCGGGGAGCTGTTTTTT
CASSIILAASGTGELFF
>TRBV7-2|TRBD2|TRBJ2-7|NA
TGTGCCAGCAGCCCTCTAGCGGGAGCGAATAACGAGCAGTACTTC
CASSPLAGANNEQYF
>TRBV27|NA|TRBJ2-7|NA
TGTGCCAGCAGTCGTGACCCAAGGACAGCGGCCTACGAGCAGTACTTC
CASSRDPRTAAYEQYF
>TRBV5-1|NA|TRBJ1-1|NA
TGCGCCAGCAGCTTGGAGGCCGCGGCGGGGGGCAAGACTGAAGCTTTCTTT
CASSLEAAAGGKTEAFF
>TRBV28|NA|TRBJ1-1|few
TGTGCCAGCAGTTTAACCCCGACTAACACTGAAGCTTTCTTT
CASSLTPTNTEAFF
>TRBV7-8|TRBD1|TRBJ2-7|NA
TGTGCCAGCAGCATAGGGACAGGCTACGAGCAGTACTTC
CASSIGTGYEQYF
>TRBV7-9|NA|TRBJ1-2|NA
TGTGCCAGCAGCCCCACAGGCTACACCTTC
CASSPTGYTF
>TRBV30|TRBD2|TRBJ2-7|NA
TGTGCCTGGAGTAGACTAGCGGCCGAGCAGTACTTC
CAWSRLAAEQYF
>TRBV15|NA|TRBJ2-1|NA
TGTGCCACATCCAATAATCGGGAGCGGGCTGTGGATGAGCAGTTCTTC
CATSNNRERAVDEQFF
>TRBV2|TRBD2|TRBJ2-1|NA
TGTGCCAGCAGCAACCTTCTAGCGGGAGGCAATGAGCAGTTCTTC
CASSNLLAGGNEQFF
>TRBV16|TRBD2|TRBJ2-1|NA
TGTGCCAGCAGCCAATCCGGAGGGCTAGCGGGAGGCAATGAGCAGTTCTTC
CASSQSGGLAGGNEQFF
>TRBV7-2|TRBD2|TRBJ2-7|NA
TGTGCCAGCAGCCGGGGGGGCCCCCTCTCCTACGAGCAGTACTTC
CASSRGGPLSYEQYF
>TRBV4-1|NA|TRBJ2-2|NA
TGCGCCAGCAGCCAACAGGGACAAAACACCGGGGAGCTGTTTTTT
CASSQQGQNTGELFF
>TRBV28|NA|TRBJ2-5|NA
TGTGCCAGCAGCTACCGGGTGGAGTCCCCAGGGGAGACCCAGTACTTC
CASSYRVESPGETQYF
>TRBV5-1|TRBD1|TRBJ1-4|NA
TGCGCCAGCAGCTTATCCGGGACAGGGGAGGAAAAACTGTTTTTT
CASSLSGTGEEKLFF